The 29 T cell receptor beta chains listed next were all sequenced from one sample in a study of post-analysis software for immune sequencing data. Unique molecular identifiers were present in the TCR beta cDNA libraries. MiXCR, applied by TCRdb to the PCR reads, yields one record per CDR3 protein. The sample gives about 620,000 distinct CDR3 sequences, about 44% of which show up once; under 2% is in the top ten. Which antigens these TCRs recognize remains unknown. Whole-study results and caveats: Patients carried roughly five TRBV segments more frequently than controls did, and TRBV5-6, TRBV5-1 and TRBV20-1 were among them.

The specimen was blood. These receptors were collected from a girl aged 5-17 years with multiple sclerosis.

The gene calls are TRBV5-1 and TRBJ2-7, with D possibly called TRBD1 or TRBD2 (5 bases each). The tail of the sequence fits TRBJ2-5 better, so the J call may be wrong. This CDR3 is built from 16 residues. Per germline, CDR1 SGHRS and CDR2 YFSETQ. Written as DNA, the CDR3 is TGCGCCAGCAGCCCCCTACCTGGGGCCCAAGAGGGGACCCAGTACTTC. This codes for CASSPLPGAQEGTQYF.

The chain is built from TRBV5-1 and TRBJ2-3, with 12 bases aligning to TRBD2. This CDR3 has 17 amino acids. Trimming took 4 bases from V and 6 from J; bases not matched to a gene: 12. Germline V gene data show CDR1 as SGHRS and CDR2 as YFSETQ. The CDR3 DNA sequence: TGCGCCAGCAGCCCTACCCTAGCGGGGGGGCTTTTCGATACGCAGTATTTT. This translates into CASSPTLAGGLFDTQYF.

The CDR3 nucleotides read TGCAGTGCTAGACACAGCAGGGTCCGGAACACTGAAGCTTTCTTT. It codes for CSARHSRVRNTEAFF. The chain recombines TRBV20-1 with TRBJ1-1; possibly TRBD1 for D (5 bases). This CDR3 has 15 amino acids. V was trimmed by 2 bases and J by 1 base, leaving 14 bases between them. Germline V gives CDR1 DFQATT, CDR2 SNEGSKA (reference sequence).

This chain connects TRBV5-5 to TRBJ2-6, with 10 positions matching TRBD1. This CDR3 region has 18 residues. The germline CDR1 and CDR2 sequences are SGHKS and YYEKEE (reference sequence). V was clipped by 0 bases and J by 4 bases; unmatched bases: 7. CDR3 protein: CASSLEGTGAAGANVLTF. Here the CDR3 DNA reads TGTGCCAGCAGCTTGGAAGGGACAGGGGCCGCGGGGGCCAACGTCCTGACTTTC.

The rearrangement links TRBV5-1 to TRBJ2-3; the D is unclear. Germline-derived CDR1 and CDR2 are SGHRS and YFSETQ. Trimming pared 4 bases from V and 2 bases from J, leaving 11 bases between. The CDR3 is 14 residues long. As DNA, the CDR3 is TGCGCCAGCAGCGCCCGACCAACCACAGATACGCAGTATTTT. Protein product: CASSARPTTDTQYF.

This clonotype was seen repeatedly, ten times or more. The V gene is TRBV7-2, the J gene TRBJ2-4; no definite D call. The CDR3 has 12 residues. V lost 6 bases, J lost 6 bases, and 9 bases lay in between. From germline, CDR1 is SGHTA and CDR2 FQGNSA. The DNA of the CDR3 is TGTGCCAGCAGTGCCGCTCTAAACATTCAGTACTTC. Translation gives CASSAALNIQYF. The whole variable domain, filled in from reference TRBV7-2 and TRBJ2-4, reads GAGVSQSPSNKVTEKGKDVELRCDPISGHTALYWYRQSLGQGLEFLIYFQGNSAPDKSGLPSDRFSAERTGGSVSTLTIQRTQQEDSAVYLCASSAALNIQYFGAGTRLSVL.

The chain is built from TRBV12-3 or TRBV12-4 and TRBJ1-1; D remains unclear. Trimming pared 3 bases from V and 1 base from J, leaving 9 bases between. This CDR3 is 14 amino acids long. The CDR3 DNA is TGTGCCAGCAGTTTGGATATGGGGAACACTGAAGCTTTCTTT. This encodes CASSLDMGNTEAFF.

The sample holds one count of this clonotype. The V gene is TRBV10-3, the J gene TRBJ1-2; D is uncertain. Deletions cut 0 bases from V and 5 bases from J, with 16 bases between. Germline values: CDR1 ENHRY, CDR2 SYGVKD. CDR3 length: 16 residues. The CDR3, as DNA: TGTGCCATCAGTGAGTCCTACGCAGTCCGTTGGTATGGCTACACCTTC. Translating gives CAISESYAVRWYGYTF.

This chain joins TRBV12-3 or TRBV12-4 and TRBJ1-2; D gene unclear. The V end lost 4 bases, the J end lost 8 bases, and 20 bases lay between the germline ends. CDR3 size: 15 residues. As DNA, the CDR3 is TGTGCCAGCAGTTGGGATCTCAGTCTGACGAGGGGCTACACCTTC. This translates into CASSWDLSLTRGYTF.

This clonotype has more than one count but fewer than ten. The chain couples TRBV2 to TRBJ2-3, with TRBD2 matching 8 bases. The germline CDR1 and CDR2 sequences are SNHLY and FYNNEI. This CDR3 contains 14 residues. The V gene end was trimmed by 7 bases and the J gene end by 4 bases; junction bases not matched to a gene: 7. CDR3 DNA: TGTGCCAGCATGGTCGGGGGGGCCTCAGATACGCAGTATTTT. It codes for CASMVGGASDTQYF.

The chain links TRBV12-3 or TRBV12-4 to TRBJ1-4; D unresolved. Trimming stripped 3 bases from V and 8 bases from J, with 13 bases between. This CDR3 contains 14 residues. The CDR3 reads CASSFLPEAEKLFF. CDR3 nucleotide sequence: TGTGCCAGCAGTTTTTTACCGGAGGCCGAAAAACTGTTTTTT.

The chain is built from TRBV11-2 and TRBJ2-5; 11 bases map to TRBD2. CDR1 is SGHAT and CDR2 is FQNNGV in the germline V gene. J gave up 0 bases and V 5 bases, and 17 bases lay outside the gene matches. The CDR3 is 20 amino acids. The CDR3 loop reads CASSASHSGRALPYQETQYF. DNA for the CDR3: TGTGCCAGCAGCGCCAGTCATAGCGGGAGGGCCCTCCCGTACCAAGAGACCCAGTACTTC.

This chain connects TRBV21-1 to TRBJ1-2. TRBV21-1 is noted as a pseudogene. This CDR3 is 13 amino acids long. In nucleotides, the CDR3 is TGTGCCAGCCTTCAGTTCTTGAACTATGGCTACACCTTC. Protein sequence: CASLQFLNYGYTF.

CDR3 sequence (DNA): TGTGCCAGCAGCCCCAGACAGGGGAACATTCAGTACTTC. It translates to CASSPRQGNIQYF. This sequence joins TRBV7-2 and TRBJ2-7; 8 bases map to TRBD1. The better agreement between TRBJ2-4 and the DNA end casts doubt on the J call. This CDR3 region has 13 residues. Germline V gene sequence: CDR1 SGHTA, CDR2 FQGNSA.

This clonotype was seen a few times. This chain's CDR3 is CASSSSGREETQYF. The CDR3 DNA sequence: TGTGCCAGCAGCTCCAGCGGGAGGGAAGAGACCCAGTACTTC. The chain carries TRBV12-3 or TRBV12-4 and TRBJ2-5; 10 bases are shared with TRBD2. This CDR3 is 14 amino acids long. Trimming at V came to 6 bases and at J to 3 bases, leaving 4 bases not matched to a gene.

The J gene is TRBJ2-1, the V gene TRBV20-1; TRBD2 matches at 9 bases. The germline V gene encodes CDR1 DFQATT and CDR2 SNEGSKA (reference sequence). The CDR3 contains 14 residues. The CDR3 here is CSATPSGAYNEQFF. CDR3 bases: TGCAGCGCAACACCTAGCGGGGCATACAATGAGCAGTTCTTC.

This clonotype has a handful of counts. The V gene is TRBV7-9, the J gene TRBJ2-1, with 14 bases identical to TRBD2. In germline, CDR1 is SEHNR, CDR2 FQNEAQ (reference sequence). This CDR3 spans 17 amino acids. V trimming: 5 bases; J trimming: 2 bases; junction bases outside the gene matches: 5. The CDR3 sequence: CASSPGTSGSAYNEQFF. The DNA of the CDR3 is TGTGCCAGCAGCCCCGGGACTAGCGGGAGTGCCTACAATGAGCAGTTCTTC.

The chain couples TRBV5-1 to TRBJ1-1; 9 bases align to TRBD1. From germline, CDR1 is SGHRS and CDR2 YFSETQ. The V gene end was trimmed by 4 bases and the J gene end by 7 bases; junction bases not matched to a gene: 5. CDR3 size: 13 residues. DNA of the CDR3: TGCGCCAGCAGCGTGACAGGGGGGTATGAAGCTTTCTTT. Translating it yields CASSVTGGYEAFF.

This clonotype showed up just a few times. The chain recombines TRBV12-3 or TRBV12-4 with TRBJ2-1, with TRBD2 matching over 14 bases. The J segment lost 6 bases and the V segment lost 4 bases, leaving 5 bases of the junction unmatched. This CDR3 spans 16 amino acids. CDR3 residues: CASSSTGTSGGNEQFF. The CDR3 DNA is TGTGCCAGCAGTTCGACCGGGACTAGCGGGGGCAATGAGCAGTTCTTC.

The V and J genes are TRBV6-5 and TRBJ1-2, with D possibly TRBD1 on 5 matching bases. CDR3 size: 12 residues. Trimming pared 4 bases from V and 7 bases from J, leaving 10 bases between. CDR1 and CDR2 from the germline V gene are MNHEY and SVGAGI. CDR3 protein: CASSSRDGGYTF. CDR3 sequence (DNA): TGTGCCAGCAGTTCAAGGGACGGTGGCTACACCTTC.

This chain joins TRBV20-1 and TRBJ2-3; weak D call: TRBD2 (7 bases). CDR3 length: 15 amino acids. V was cut by 6 bases and J by 3 bases, with 19 bases left in between. The germline V gene encodes CDR1 DFQATT and CDR2 SNEGSKA (reference sequence). In DNA form, the CDR3 reads TGCAGTGCGGCCGGGGGGCGAGGAAGAACAGATACGCAGTATTTT. Its protein product is CSAAGGRGRTDTQYF.

The chain recombines TRBV5-1 with TRBJ2-1, with 8 bases aligning to TRBD1. V lost 6 bases and J lost 8; bases outside the gene matches: 13. This CDR3 spans 15 amino acids. Germline CDR1 is SGHRS and CDR2 is YFSETQ. The CDR3 loop reads CASNTRGPATDEQFF. CDR3 sequence (DNA): TGCGCCAGCAACACCAGGGGGCCCGCTACGGATGAGCAGTTCTTC. The variable domain in full, with the rest retrieved from reference TRBV5-1 and TRBJ2-1, is KAGVTQTPRYLIKTRGQQVTLSCSPISGHRSVSWYQQTPGQGLQFLFEYFSETQRNKGNFPGRFSGRQFSNSRSEMNVSTLELGDSALYLCASNTRGPATDEQFFGPGTRLTVL.

This clonotype was seen a few times. The CDR3 loop is CAISESGRQFSYEQYF. The CDR3 nucleotides are TGTGCCATCAGTGAGTCCGGCCGGCAGTTCTCCTACGAGCAGTACTTC. The chain uses TRBV10-3 and TRBJ2-7; D call uncertain. Looked up from germline, CDR1 is ENHRY and CDR2 is SYGVKD. V lost 0 bases and J lost 0, with 12 bases in between. CDR3 length equals 16 residues.

This clonotype occurred a few times. The gene calls are TRBV6-5 and TRBJ1-2, with a tentative D call TRBD1 (5 bases). V was pared by 10 bases and J by 7 bases, with 16 bases between. The CDR3 spans 12 residues. CDR1 MNHEY and CDR2 SVGAGI come from the germline V gene. The CDR3 loop is CATTEGSGGYTF. In DNA, the CDR3 is TGTGCCACCACCGAGGGGTCGGGTGGCTACACCTTC.

The rearrangement uses TRBV18 and TRBJ2-3, with D perhaps being TRBD1 or TRBD2 (6 bases each). The V gene lost 3 bases and the J gene lost 2 bases, with 15 bases spanning the gap. In germline, CDR1 is KGHSH, CDR2 LQKENI. The CDR3 contains 16 residues. CDR3 sequence: CASSPAGGPFTDTQYF. For the CDR3, the DNA is TGTGCCAGCTCACCGGCCGGGGGCCCCTTCACAGATACGCAGTATTTT.

The chain has TRBV15 and TRBJ2-5; 11 bases fit TRBD2. The CDR3 consists of 14 residues. Germline-derived CDR1 and CDR2 are LNHNV and YYDKDF (reference sequence). With V trimmed by 5 bases and J by 2 bases, 1 base remained unmatched. The CDR3 coding sequence is TGTGCCACCAGCGTAGCGGGGGGGCAAGAGACCCAGTACTTC. This translates into CATSVAGGQETQYF.

The J gene is TRBJ1-2, the V gene TRBV9; 10 positions agree with TRBD1. The J segment lost 9 bases and the V segment lost 6 bases, leaving 14 bases of the junction unmatched. This CDR3 has 15 amino acids. CDR1 and CDR2 (germline): SGDLS, YYNGEE. The chain's CDR3 is CASTPGTGVSLRYTF. In DNA, the CDR3 is TGTGCCAGCACCCCAGGGACAGGGGTCTCGCTGCGCTACACCTTC.

J is TRBJ1-5 and V is TRBV2; D remains unclear. This CDR3 region has 13 residues. Trimming took 8 bases from V and 4 from J, leaving 12 bases between them. In germline, CDR1 is SNHLY, CDR2 FYNNEI. CDR3 loop: CASGLAENQPQHF. Written as DNA, the CDR3 is TGTGCCAGCGGGTTGGCAGAGAATCAGCCCCAGCATTTT.

This clonotype was seen a single time. V and J are TRBV5-1 and TRBJ1-5; D perhaps matches TRBD1 (6 bases). Germline V lookup: CDR1 SGHRS, CDR2 YFSETQ. Trimming pared 4 bases from V and 6 bases from J, leaving 17 bases between. The CDR3 consists of 15 residues. CDR3 sequence reads: CASSPQTGFGQPQHF. The CDR3 bases are TGCGCCAGCAGCCCACAGACAGGCTTCGGTCAGCCCCAGCATTTT.